This T cell receptor beta chain was identified in a study of blood T cells in healthy people across ages. Overall study: Researchers report that template switching captured about one barcoded beta molecule per two T cells. Study-wide results and caveats: Conclusively comparing naive with antigen-experienced cells was impossible with unsorted PBMCs.

It was with a sample-barcoded 5' primer and a J-beta primer mix that a second PCR of roughly 7 to 12 cycles was run. Each of the cDNA molecules was tagged by a template-switch adaptor with 12 random nucleotides. Each CDR3 protein gets one entry after TCRdb re-called the 5' RACE reads with MiXCR. The sample holds 650,000 to 800,000 distinct CDR3 sequences, around 42% seen once. PBMCs, at least 6 million per sample, were isolated. CDR3 length: 15 amino acids. The V and J ends lost 0 bases and 3 bases respectively, with 11 bases between them. CDR1 LGHNA and CDR2 YSLEER come from the germline V gene. Turning to this clonotype: Its antigen is as yet unknown.

The material sequenced was blood. This receptor was taken from a man aged 55 to 70 in good health. The chain uses TRBV4-3 and TRBJ1-2; D is unclear. In DNA, the CDR3 is TGCGCCAGCAGCCAAGATATGGGCGCGGACTATGGCTACACCTTC. Amino acids: CASSQDMGADYGYTF.